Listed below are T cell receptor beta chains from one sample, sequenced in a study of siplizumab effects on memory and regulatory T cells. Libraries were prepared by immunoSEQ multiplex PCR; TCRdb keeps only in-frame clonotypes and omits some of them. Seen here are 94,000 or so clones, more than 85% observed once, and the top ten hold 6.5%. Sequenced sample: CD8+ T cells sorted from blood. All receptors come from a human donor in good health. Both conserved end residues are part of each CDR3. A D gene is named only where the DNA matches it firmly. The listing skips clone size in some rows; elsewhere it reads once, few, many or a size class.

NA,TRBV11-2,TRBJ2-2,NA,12,TGTGCCAGCAGCCCGAGCACCGGGGAGCTGTTTTTT,CASSPSTGELFF
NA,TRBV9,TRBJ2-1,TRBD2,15,TGTGCCAGCAGCGCCGGGACTAACTCCTACAATGAGCAGTTCTTC,CASSAGTNSYNEQFF
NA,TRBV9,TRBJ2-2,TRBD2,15,TGTGCCAGCAGCGATAGCGGGTCAAACACCGGGGAGCTGTTTTTT,CASSDSGSNTGELFF
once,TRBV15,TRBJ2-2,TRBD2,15,TGTGCCACCAGCAGAGATGGGCTAGCGGCCGGGGAGCTGTTTTTT,CATSRDGLAAGELFF
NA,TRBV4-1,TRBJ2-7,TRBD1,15,TGCGCCAGCAGCCAAGAGTTCAGGGGGCAATACGAGCAGTACTTC,CASSQEFRGQYEQYF
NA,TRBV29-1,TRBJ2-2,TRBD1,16,TGCAGCGTTGAAGACACCGGGACAGCGAACACCGGGGAGCTGTTTTTT,CSVEDTGTANTGELFF
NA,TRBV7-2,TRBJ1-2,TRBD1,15,TGTGCCAGCAGCCCAACCAGGACAGGGCTGGGCGGCTACACCTTC,CASSPTRTGLGGYTF
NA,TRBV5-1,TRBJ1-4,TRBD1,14,TGCGCCAGCAGCGCAGACAGGGAATACGAAAAACTGTTTTTT,CASSADREYEKLFF
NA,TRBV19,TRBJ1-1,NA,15,TGTGCCAGTAGTATATCAGGGATGGGGAACACTGAAGCTTTCTTT,CASSISGMGNTEAFF
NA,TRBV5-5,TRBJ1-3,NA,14,TGTGCCAGCAGCTTGCGGGGCTCCGGAAACACCATATATTTT,CASSLRGSGNTIYF
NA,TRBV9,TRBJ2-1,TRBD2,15,TGTGCCAGCAGCCCCAGCGGGGGGCCCTACAATGAGCAGTTCTTC,CASSPSGGPYNEQFF
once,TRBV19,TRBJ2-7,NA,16,TGTGCCAGTAGTCTAGGACAGACGACTAGTCTATACGAGCAGTACTTC,CASSLGQTTSLYEQYF
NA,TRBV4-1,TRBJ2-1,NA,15,TGCGCCAGCAGCCAAGATGCCCAGGGTTACAATGAGCAGTTCTTC,CASSQDAQGYNEQFF
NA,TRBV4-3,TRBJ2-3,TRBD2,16,TGCGCCAGCAGCCAAGATCTAGCGGGAGGGGTAGATACGCAGTATTTT,CASSQDLAGGVDTQYF
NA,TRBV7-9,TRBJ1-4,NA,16,TGTGCCAGCAGCTCAAACACAGGGTACGAGAATGAAAAACTGTTTTTT,CASSSNTGYENEKLFF
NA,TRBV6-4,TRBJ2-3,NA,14,TGTGCCAGCAGTGACGGGGGGGCGTCAGATACGCAGTATTTT,CASSDGGASDTQYF
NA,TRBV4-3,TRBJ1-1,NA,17,TGCGCCAGCAGCCAAGTAGGTGACTGGGGGGAGAACACTGAAGCTTTCTTT,CASSQVGDWGENTEAFF
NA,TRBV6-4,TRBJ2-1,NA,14,TGTGCCAGCAGTGAGGACAGCTCTTCGGATGAGCAGTTCTTC,CASSEDSSSDEQFF
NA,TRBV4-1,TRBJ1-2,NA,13,TGCGCCAGCAGCCAATTTTCAGGGGATGGCTACACCTTC,CASSQFSGDGYTF
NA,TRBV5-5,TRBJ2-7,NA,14,TGTGCCAGCAGCTCACCGGGGCCCTCCTACGAGCAGTACTTC,CASSSPGPSYEQYF
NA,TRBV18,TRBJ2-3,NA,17,TGTGCCAGCTCACCACCATCTGTATCCCCAACCGGAGATACGCAGTATTTT,CASSPPSVSPTGDTQYF
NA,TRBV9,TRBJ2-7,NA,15,TGTGCCAGCAGCCTTGGGACGGAAAGCTCCTACGAGCAGTACTTC,CASSLGTESSYEQYF
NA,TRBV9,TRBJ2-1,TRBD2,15,TGTGCCAGCAGCGAGACTAGCGGCTCCTACAATGAGCAGTTCTTC,CASSETSGSYNEQFF
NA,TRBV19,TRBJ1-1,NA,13,TGTGCCAGTAGTATGGGATTGAACACTGAAGCTTTCTTT,CASSMGLNTEAFF
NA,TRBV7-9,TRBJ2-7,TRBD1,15,TGTGCCAGCAGTTGGACCGGGACAGGGGCCTACGAGCAGTACTTC,CASSWTGTGAYEQYF
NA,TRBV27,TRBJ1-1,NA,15,TGTGCCAGCAGTTTATCCGGCAACCTGAACACTGAAGCTTTCTTT,CASSLSGNLNTEAFF
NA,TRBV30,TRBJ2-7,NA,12,TGTGCCTGGAGGGGTCTGACCTACGAGCAGTACTTC,CAWRGLTYEQYF
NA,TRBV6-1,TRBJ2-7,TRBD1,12,TGTGCCAGCAGTGGGGACAGTCCCGAGCAGTACTTC,CASSGDSPEQYF
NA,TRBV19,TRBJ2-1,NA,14,TGTGCCAGTAGTATAGCGGGCACCTACAATGAGCAGTTCTTC,CASSIAGTYNEQFF
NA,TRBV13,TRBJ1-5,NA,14,TGTGCCAGCAGCTTAGGAACAGGGAGTCAGCCCCAGCATTTT,CASSLGTGSQPQHF
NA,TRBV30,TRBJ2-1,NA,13,TGTGCCTGGAGTCCCAGCACCCTCAATGAGCAGTTCTTC,CAWSPSTLNEQFF
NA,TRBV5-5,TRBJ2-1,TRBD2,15,TGTGCCAGCAGCTTGGGGCTAGCGGCCCCTAGTGAGCAGTTCTTC,CASSLGLAAPSEQFF
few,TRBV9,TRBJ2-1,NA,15,TGTGCCAGCACCGCCGGTGGGGGGGCAAACAATGAGCAGTTCTTC,CASTAGGGANNEQFF
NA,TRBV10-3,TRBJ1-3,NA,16,TGTGCCATCAGTGGACGTGTGGGGAGCTCTGGAAACACCATATATTTT,CAISGRVGSSGNTIYF
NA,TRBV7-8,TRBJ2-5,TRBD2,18,TGTGCCAGCAGCCCGACCGGGACTAGCGGGGGGTACCAAGAGACCCAGTACTTC,CASSPTGTSGGYQETQYF
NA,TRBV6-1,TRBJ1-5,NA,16,TGTGCCAGCAGTGACCTCCGGGACCTTCTCAATCAGCCCCAGCATTTT,CASSDLRDLLNQPQHF
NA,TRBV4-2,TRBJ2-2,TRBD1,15,TGTGCCAGCAGCCACGTCGGACAGGGTCAAGGGGAGCTGTTTTTT,CASSHVGQGQGELFF
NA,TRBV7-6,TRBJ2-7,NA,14,TGTGCCAGCAGCTTAGGGGGGGCCCCCTACGAGCAGTACTTC,CASSLGGAPYEQYF
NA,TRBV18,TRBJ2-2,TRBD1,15,TGTGCCAGCTCACCCGGGACAGGGATCACCGGGGAGCTGTTTTTT,CASSPGTGITGELFF
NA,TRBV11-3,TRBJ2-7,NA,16,TGTGCCAGCAGCTCTATCCCGGGACTTCCTCCCTACGAGCAGTACTTC,CASSSIPGLPPYEQYF
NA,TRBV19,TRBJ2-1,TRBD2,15,TGTGCCAGTAGTATGACTAGCGGGATCTACAATGAGCAGTTCTTC,CASSMTSGIYNEQFF
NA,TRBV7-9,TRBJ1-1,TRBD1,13,TGTGCCAGCAGCTCAGGACAGGTTTTCGGAGCTTTCTTT,CASSSGQVFGAFF
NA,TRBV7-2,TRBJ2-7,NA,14,TGTGCCAGCAGCTCCTCCGGGACAACCTACGAGCAGTACTTC,CASSSSGTTYEQYF
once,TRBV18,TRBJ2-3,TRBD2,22,TGTGCCAGCTCACCAGGGTGGCAGCCGACTAGCGGGATTGAGGATAGCACAGATACGCAGTATTTT,CASSPGWQPTSGIEDSTDTQYF
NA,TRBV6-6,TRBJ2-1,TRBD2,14,TGTGCCAGCAGTTACGGGGGGGACTGGAATGAGCAGTTCTTC,CASSYGGDWNEQFF
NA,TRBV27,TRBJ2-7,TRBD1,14,TGTGCCAGCAGGGTACAGGGGGCGGCCAACGAGCAGTACTTC,CASRVQGAANEQYF
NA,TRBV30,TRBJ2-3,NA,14,TGTGCCTGGGCCACTAGTGCGAGCACAGATACGCAGTATTTT,CAWATSASTDTQYF
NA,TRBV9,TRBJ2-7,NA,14,TGTGCCAGCACCCCAGACAGGAGAAACGACGAGCAGTACTTC,CASTPDRRNDEQYF
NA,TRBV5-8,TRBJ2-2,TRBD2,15,TGTGCCAGCAGCTTCTTGGCGGGGGGACCCGGGGAGCTGTTTTTT,CASSFLAGGPGELFF
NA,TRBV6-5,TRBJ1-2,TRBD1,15,TGTGCCAGCACCTATGGCCCGGGACAGACGGAAGGCTACACCTTC,CASTYGPGQTEGYTF
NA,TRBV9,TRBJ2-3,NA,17,TGTGCCAGCAGCGTAGCCGGACAGTCCAACCTTCAAGATACGCAGTATTTT,CASSVAGQSNLQDTQYF
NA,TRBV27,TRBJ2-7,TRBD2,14,TGTGCCAGCCGAGGGACTAGCGGAAACTACGAGCAGTACTTC,CASRGTSGNYEQYF
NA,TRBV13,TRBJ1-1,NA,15,TGTGCCAGCAGCTTAGGCCCCAGGGTGAACACTGAAGCTTTCTTT,CASSLGPRVNTEAFF
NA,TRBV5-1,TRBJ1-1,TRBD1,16,TGCGCCAGCAGCTTGAGGGAGGGGGCGATGAACACTGAAGCTTTCTTT,CASSLREGAMNTEAFF
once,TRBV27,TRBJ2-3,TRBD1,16,TGTGCCAGCAGTTTATCGAGGGCAGGGGGAACAGATACGCAGTATTTT,CASSLSRAGGTDTQYF